Listed here are 21 T cell receptor beta chains from one sample, sequenced in a study of OX40 agonist ivuxolimab in advanced cancers. TCRdb keeps only in-frame clones here, not all; method: immunoSEQ multiplex PCR. There are fewer than 80,000 clones in the sample; roughly nine tenths occur only once, and about 6% lies in the top ten. The input for sequencing was CD4+ or CD8+ T cells sorted from blood, taken in a trial of the OX40 agonist ivuxolimab. The receptors derive from an adult with an advanced solid tumor such as melanoma, head and neck, liver or kidney cancer.

V and J are TRBV7-8 and TRBJ2-1, with D possibly called TRBD1 or TRBD2 (6 bases each). The CDR3 loop spans 14 amino acids. CDR1 is SGHVS, CDR2 FQNEAQ, per germline. With 2 bases removed from V and 4 bases from J, the gap between germline ends came to 9 bases. CDR3 sequence (DNA): TGTGCCAGCAGCTTACCGGGGGCTTACAATGAGCAGTTCTTC. This translates into CASSLPGAYNEQFF.

This rearrangement joins TRBV19 to TRBJ2-7; 9 bases are a match to TRBD1. V lost 1 base to trimming and J lost 4 bases; unmatched junction nucleotides: 8. Germline CDR1 reads LNHDA; CDR2 reads SQIVND (reference sequence). This CDR3 has 16 residues. In DNA, the CDR3 is TGTGCCAGTAGTATAGTTTCCGGGACAGGGACATACGAGCAGTACTTC. Its translation: CASSIVSGTGTYEQYF.

J is TRBJ2-3 and V is TRBV19; perhaps D is TRBD1 or TRBD2 (5 bases each). CDR3 length: 17 amino acids. The germline CDR1 and CDR2 sequences are LNHDA and SQIVND (reference sequence). The V end was cut by 3 bases, the J end by 4 bases, with 20 bases between. The chain's CDR3 is CASSMIGQGWGADTQYF. In DNA, the CDR3 is TGTGCCAGTAGTATGATTGGGCAGGGTTGGGGAGCAGATACGCAGTATTTT.

The V gene is TRBV27, the J gene TRBJ2-2, with TRBD2 identical over 9 bases. The junction had 5 bases not matched to a gene; V was cut back by 3 bases and J by 6 bases. The CDR3 has 15 residues. CDR1 is MNHEY, CDR2 SMNVEV, per germline (reference sequence). CDR3 sequence (DNA): TGTGCCAGCAGTTTGATAGCGGGAGTTCCCGGGGAGCTGTTTTTT. Translating it yields CASSLIAGVPGELFF.

The rearrangement joins TRBV28 to TRBJ2-5, with D tentatively TRBD1 (5 bases). CDR3 length: 14 residues. The V gene lost 8 bases and the J gene lost 4 bases, with 17 bases spanning the gap. CDR1 is MDHEN, CDR2 SYDVKM, per germline. The CDR3 reads CASGKGPGRETQYF. CDR3 in DNA: TGTGCCAGCGGGAAGGGGCCCGGGCGAGAGACCCAGTACTTC.

This sequence joins TRBV7-9 and TRBJ2-2; D is possibly TRBD1 (5 bases). Germline V gene lookup returns CDR1 SEHNR and CDR2 FQNEAQ (reference sequence). This CDR3 is built from 15 residues. With 3 bases removed from V and 4 bases from J, the gap between germline ends came to 12 bases. For the CDR3, the DNA is TGTGCCAGCAGCTTCAGGGTGTTGAGCACCGGGGAGCTGTTTTTT. This sequence encodes CASSFRVLSTGELFF.

This chain uses TRBV20-1 with TRBJ2-1; D is ambiguous. Trimming removed 4 bases at V and 8 bases at J, with 6 bases between. The CDR3 has 10 residues. CDR1 is DFQATT and CDR2 is SNEGSKA in the germline V gene (reference sequence). The CDR3 sequence: CSAISDEQFF. The CDR3 nucleotides are TGCAGTGCTATATCAGATGAGCAGTTCTTC.

The rearrangement joins TRBV4-3 to TRBJ2-3; 10 bases agree with TRBD2. CDR1 and CDR2 (germline): LGHNA, YSLEER. With 1 base clipped from V and 2 bases from J, the junction kept 9 bases outside the gene matches. This CDR3 spans 18 amino acids. The CDR3 protein is CASSQGLAGPAFTDTQYF. CDR3 nucleotide sequence: TGCGCCAGCAGCCAAGGACTAGCGGGCCCTGCATTCACAGATACGCAGTATTTT.

The chain has TRBV4-1 and TRBJ2-3, with D unclear. Trimming removed 3 bases from V and 4 bases from J, with 17 bases in between. CDR1 is MGHRA and CDR2 is YSYEKL in the germline V gene. This CDR3 has 16 amino acids. The CDR3 DNA reads TGCGCCAGCAGCCACCTCCTGAGCCTATTGCCAGATACGCAGTATTTT. Translating it yields CASSHLLSLLPDTQYF.

V is TRBV6-1 and J is TRBJ2-7; D gene unclear. Germline V gives CDR1 MNHNS, CDR2 SASEGT. This CDR3 has 15 amino acids. Trimming shortened V by 2 bases and J by 0 bases, and 11 bases separated the two germline ends. The CDR3 DNA reads as TGTGCCAGCAGTGAAACGACATTCTTCTCCTACGAGCAGTACTTC. The encoded protein is CASSETTFFSYEQYF.

CDR3 amino acids: CSASGEGFEAFF. In DNA form, the CDR3 reads TGCAGCGCCTCGGGAGAGGGATTTGAAGCTTTCTTT. The chain has TRBV29-1 and TRBJ1-1; D uncertain. V was pared by 7 bases and J by 7 bases, with 16 bases between. The CDR3 sequence is 12 residues long. Germline CDR1 reads SQVTM; CDR2 reads ANQGSEA.

This clone was found once. Other DNA sequences within the sample encode an identical CDR3. The CDR3 here is CASSLLGGNQPQHF. The CDR3 DNA reads as TGTGCCAGCAGTTTATTGGGGGGAAATCAGCCCCAGCATTTT. The chain couples TRBV27 to TRBJ1-5, with D possibly TRBD1 on 5 matching bases. The CDR3 consists of 14 residues. The ends were cut back, 1 base at V and 4 bases at J, with 8 bases in the middle. Germline loops: CDR1 MNHEY, CDR2 SMNVEV (reference sequence).

This chain uses TRBV29-1 with TRBJ2-7; D unresolved. Trimming stripped 4 bases from V and 1 base from J, with 11 bases between. The CDR3 has 13 residues. Per the germline V gene, CDR1 is SQVTM and CDR2 is ANQGSEA. The CDR3 region is CSVGVVDSYEQYF. As DNA, the CDR3 is TGCAGCGTTGGAGTAGTGGATTCCTACGAGCAGTACTTC.

V usage is TRBV27 and J usage is TRBJ1-5; D is uncertain. Germline CDR1 is MNHEY and CDR2 is SMNVEV (reference sequence). CDR3 size: 15 residues. The V gene lost 9 bases and the J gene lost 0 bases, with 15 bases spanning the gap. CDR3 coding DNA: TGTGCCAGTGCGGCGGGGTCCTTTAGCAATCAGCCCCAGCATTTT. As protein: CASAAGSFSNQPQHF.

The table lists this clone with a few counts. The chain carries TRBV5-1 and TRBJ2-3; D unclear. CDR1 is SGHRS and CDR2 is YFSETQ in the germline V gene. With 3 bases removed from V and 2 bases from J, the gap between germline ends came to 13 bases. There are 15 residues in the CDR3. The CDR3 bases are TGCGCCAGCAGCTCGTACCCGATTTACACAGATACGCAGTATTTT. Its translation: CASSSYPIYTDTQYF.

This clone showed up just once. The chain joins TRBV12-5 to TRBJ1-5; 7 bases fit TRBD1. The trim removed 1 base at V and 5 bases at J, leaving 8 bases unmatched. The CDR3 consists of 16 residues. The germline V gene encodes CDR1 LGHNT and CDR2 FRNRAP. The CDR3 DNA reads TGTGCTAGTGGTTTGGCCGACAGGGAACGGGATCAGCCCCAGCATTTT. Protein product: CASGLADRERDQPQHF.

The genes are TRBV6-1 and TRBJ2-2; D may correspond to TRBD1 or TRBD2 (5 bases each). Germline CDR1 reads MNHNS; CDR2 reads SASEGT. V was pared by 2 bases and J by 6 bases, with 22 bases between. The CDR3 consists of 18 residues. CDR3 DNA: TGTGCCAGCAGTGAAAGAGGGGACGGGTACATAATGGCCGGGGAGCTGTTTTTT. Translation: CASSERGDGYIMAGELFF.

The rearrangement links TRBV11-2 to TRBJ2-3; the match to TRBD2 covers 11 bases. Germline V gene sequence: CDR1 SGHAT, CDR2 FQNNGV. Germline trimming cut 3 bases from V and 7 bases from J; bases unmatched to any gene: 6. CDR3 length equals 15 residues. This CDR3 reads CASSLASGGTNTQYF. CDR3 in DNA: TGTGCCAGCAGCTTGGCTAGCGGGGGGACGAATACGCAGTATTTT.

The CDR3 DNA sequence: TGTGCCAGCAGTTTATCGGGAAGGGAGGGCAACGAGCAGTACTTC. This codes for CASSLSGREGNEQYF. The genes are TRBV27 and TRBJ2-7; 7 bases are a match to TRBD2. CDR1 and CDR2 (germline): MNHEY, SMNVEV (reference sequence). The length of the CDR3 is 15 residues. V gave up 0 bases and J gave up 5 bases; unmatched junction bases: 7.

V gene TRBV18 combines with J gene TRBJ1-3; no definite D call. CDR3 length: 17 amino acids. V was cut by 2 bases and J by 2 bases, with 16 bases left in between. Per germline, CDR1 KGHSH and CDR2 LQKENI. CDR3 in amino acids: CASSPLDPIPAGNTIYF. DNA of the CDR3: TGTGCCAGCTCACCATTGGACCCCATTCCGGCTGGAAACACCATATATTTT. The full variable domain, with the rest looked up from reference TRBV18 and TRBJ1-3, is NAGVMQNPRHLVRRRGQEARLRCSPMKGHSHVYWYRQLPEEGLKFMVYLQKENIIDESGMPKERFSAEFPKEGPSILRIQQVVRGDSAAYFCASSPLDPIPAGNTIYFGEGSWLTVV.

This sequence joins TRBV12-5 and TRBJ2-2; the D is unclear. The CDR3 extends over 16 amino acids. Deletions cut 3 bases from V and 0 bases from J, with 11 bases between. Germline CDR1 is LGHNT and CDR2 is FRNRAP. CDR3: CASGFLNQANTGELFF. The CDR3 coding sequence is TGTGCTAGTGGTTTCCTTAATCAGGCGAACACCGGGGAGCTGTTTTTT.